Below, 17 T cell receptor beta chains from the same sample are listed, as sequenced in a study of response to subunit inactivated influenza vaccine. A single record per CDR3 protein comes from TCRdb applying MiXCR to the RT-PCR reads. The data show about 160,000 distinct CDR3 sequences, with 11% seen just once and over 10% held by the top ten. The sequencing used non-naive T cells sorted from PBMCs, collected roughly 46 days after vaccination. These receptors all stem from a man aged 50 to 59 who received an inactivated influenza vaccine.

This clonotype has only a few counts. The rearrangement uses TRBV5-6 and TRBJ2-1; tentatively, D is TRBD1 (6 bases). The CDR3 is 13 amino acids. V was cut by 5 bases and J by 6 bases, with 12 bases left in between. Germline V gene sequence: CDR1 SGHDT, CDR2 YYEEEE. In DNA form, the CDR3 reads TGTGCCAGCAGTCCAGGGGTTTTCAATGAGCAGTTCTTC. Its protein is CASSPGVFNEQFF.

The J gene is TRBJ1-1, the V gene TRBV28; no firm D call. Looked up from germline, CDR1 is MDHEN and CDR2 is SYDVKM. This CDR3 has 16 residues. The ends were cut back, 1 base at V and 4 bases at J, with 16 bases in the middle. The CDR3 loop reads CASSLLSLLGGTEAFF. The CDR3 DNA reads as TGTGCCAGCAGTTTATTAAGCCTGCTGGGCGGCACTGAAGCTTTCTTT.

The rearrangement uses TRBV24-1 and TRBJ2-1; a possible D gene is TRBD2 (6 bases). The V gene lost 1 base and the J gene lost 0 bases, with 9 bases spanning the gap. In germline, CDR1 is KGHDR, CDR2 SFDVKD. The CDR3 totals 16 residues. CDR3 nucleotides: TGTGCCACCAGTGATTTAGACGGGAGCTCCTACAATGAGCAGTTCTTC. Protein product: CATSDLDGSSYNEQFF.

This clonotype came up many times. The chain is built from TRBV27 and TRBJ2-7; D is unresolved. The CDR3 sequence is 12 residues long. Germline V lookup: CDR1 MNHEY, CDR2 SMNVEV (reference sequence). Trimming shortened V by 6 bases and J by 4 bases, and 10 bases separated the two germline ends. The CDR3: CASRSGLYEQYF. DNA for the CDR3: TGTGCCAGCAGATCCGGCCTTTACGAGCAGTACTTC.

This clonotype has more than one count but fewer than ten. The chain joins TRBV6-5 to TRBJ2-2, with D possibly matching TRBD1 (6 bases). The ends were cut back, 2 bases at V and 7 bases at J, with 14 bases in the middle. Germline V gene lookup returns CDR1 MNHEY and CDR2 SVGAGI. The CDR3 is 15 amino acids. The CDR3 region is CASSYATGSGGELFF. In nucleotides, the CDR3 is TGTGCCAGCAGTTACGCAACAGGGTCAGGCGGGGAGCTGTTTTTT.

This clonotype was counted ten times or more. The CDR3 coding sequence is TGTGCCAGCAGTTTCTTTGGCACAGATACGCAGTATTTT. Amino acid sequence: CASSFFGTDTQYF. The gene calls are TRBV12-3 or TRBV12-4 and TRBJ2-3; D is unclear. Trimming left V 3 bases short and J 1 base short, with 5 bases between. The CDR3 spans 13 residues.

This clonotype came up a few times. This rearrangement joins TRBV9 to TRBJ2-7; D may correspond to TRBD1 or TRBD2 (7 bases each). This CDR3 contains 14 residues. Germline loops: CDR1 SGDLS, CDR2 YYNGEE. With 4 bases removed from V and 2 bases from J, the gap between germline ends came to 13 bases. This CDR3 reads CASSSGGETYEQYF. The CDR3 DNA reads TGTGCCAGCAGCTCAGGGGGGGAAACCTACGAGCAGTACTTC.

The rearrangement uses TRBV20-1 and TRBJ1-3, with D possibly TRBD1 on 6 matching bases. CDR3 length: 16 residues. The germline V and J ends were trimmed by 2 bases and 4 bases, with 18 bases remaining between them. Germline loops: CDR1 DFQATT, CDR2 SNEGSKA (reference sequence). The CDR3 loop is CSARLRTARDGNTIYF. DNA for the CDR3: TGCAGTGCTAGACTCCGGACAGCTCGGGACGGAAACACCATATATTTT.

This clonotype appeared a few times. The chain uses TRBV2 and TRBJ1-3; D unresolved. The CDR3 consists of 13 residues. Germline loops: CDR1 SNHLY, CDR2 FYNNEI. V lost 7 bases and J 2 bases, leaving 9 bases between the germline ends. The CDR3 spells CASTRTAGNTIYF. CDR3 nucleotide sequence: TGTGCCAGCACAAGGACGGCTGGAAACACCATATATTTT.

CDR3 DNA sequence: TGTGCCAGCAGCGTAGGTAGCGGGAGTTACTACGAGCAGTACTTC. Encoded protein: CASSVGSGSYYEQYF. This chain uses TRBV9 with TRBJ2-7; 9 nucleotides agree with TRBD2. This CDR3 contains 15 residues. V dropped 0 bases and J dropped 3; count of bases not matched to a gene: 4. From germline, CDR1 is SGDLS and CDR2 YYNGEE.

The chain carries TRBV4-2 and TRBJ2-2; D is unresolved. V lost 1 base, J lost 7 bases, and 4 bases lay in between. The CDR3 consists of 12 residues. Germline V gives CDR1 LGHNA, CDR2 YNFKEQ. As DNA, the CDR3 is TGTGCCAGCAGCCAAGGGAACGGGGAGCTGTTTTTT. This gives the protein CASSQGNGELFF.

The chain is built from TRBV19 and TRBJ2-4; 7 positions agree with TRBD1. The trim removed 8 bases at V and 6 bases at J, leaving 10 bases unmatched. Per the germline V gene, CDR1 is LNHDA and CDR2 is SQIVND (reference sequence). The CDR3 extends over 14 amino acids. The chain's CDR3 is CASYRGQMGNIQYF. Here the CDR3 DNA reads TGTGCCAGTTACCGGGGACAGATGGGAAACATTCAGTACTTC. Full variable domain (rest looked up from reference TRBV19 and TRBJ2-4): DGGITQSPKYLFRKEGQNVTLSCEQNLNHDAMYWYRQDPGQGLRLIYYSQIVNDFQKGDIAEGYSVSREKKESFPLTVTSAQKNPTAFYLCASYRGQMGNIQYFGAGTRLSVL.

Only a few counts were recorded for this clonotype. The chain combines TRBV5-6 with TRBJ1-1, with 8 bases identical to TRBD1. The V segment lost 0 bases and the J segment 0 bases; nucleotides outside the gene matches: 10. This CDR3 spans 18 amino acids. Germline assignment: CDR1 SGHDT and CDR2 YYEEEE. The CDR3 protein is CASSLVVGQGALNTEAFF. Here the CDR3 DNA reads TGTGCCAGCAGCTTGGTTGTAGGCCAGGGGGCTTTGAACACTGAAGCTTTCTTT.

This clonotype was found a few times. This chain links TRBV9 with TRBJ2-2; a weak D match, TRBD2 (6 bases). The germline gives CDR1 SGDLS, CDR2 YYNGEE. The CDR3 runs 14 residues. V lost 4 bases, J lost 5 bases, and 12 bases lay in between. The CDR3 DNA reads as TGTGCCAGCAGCAGTGTCGCGGGGACCGGGGAGCTGTTTTTT. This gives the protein CASSSVAGTGELFF.

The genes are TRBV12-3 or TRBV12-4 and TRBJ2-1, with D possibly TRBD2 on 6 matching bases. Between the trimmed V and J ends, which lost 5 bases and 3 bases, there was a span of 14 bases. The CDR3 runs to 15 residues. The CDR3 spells CASSNRDSNYNEQFF. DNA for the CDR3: TGTGCCAGCAGTAACCGGGACTCGAACTACAATGAGCAGTTCTTC.

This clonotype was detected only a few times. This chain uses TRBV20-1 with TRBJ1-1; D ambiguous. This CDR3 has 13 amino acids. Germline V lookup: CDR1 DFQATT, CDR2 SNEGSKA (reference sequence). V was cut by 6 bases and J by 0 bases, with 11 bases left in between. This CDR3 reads CSATGPMNTEAFF. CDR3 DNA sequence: TGCAGTGCCACGGGCCCGATGAACACTGAAGCTTTCTTT.

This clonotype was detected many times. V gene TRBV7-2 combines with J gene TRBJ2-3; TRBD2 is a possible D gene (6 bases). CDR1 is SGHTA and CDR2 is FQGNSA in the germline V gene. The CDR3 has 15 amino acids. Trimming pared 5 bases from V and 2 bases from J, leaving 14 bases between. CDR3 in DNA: TGTGCCAGCAGCGCCTCCGGGGGTTACACAGATACGCAGTATTTT. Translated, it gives CASSASGGYTDTQYF.